This T cell receptor (beta chain) was obtained from a study of blood T cell repertoires in COVID-19. Study at large: Italy, Spain and the United States were the sources of the convalescent and acute COVID-19 samples. Sample material is recorded as cDNA or gDNA derived from T cells, B-cell-depleted T cells, or PBMCs.

Per the original data handling: Amplification from reference gene primers served as the basis for estimated nucleated cell counts. Data came from immunoSEQ multiplex PCR; TCRdb stores just in-frame clones and leaves some out. Clone size and the V and J calls come from that table; the DNA yielded D and trimming. The table lists about 120,000 clones, 75% to 90% of them singletons. Germline V gene lookup returns CDR1 MGHRA and CDR2 YSYEKL. This CDR3 comprises 14 residues. Trimming cost V 4 bases and J 2 bases, with 11 bases left between them. This receptor was taken from a man aged 25 to 45 with acute or convalescent COVID-19. Specimen: peripheral blood. The chain recombines TRBV4-1 with TRBJ2-5; no firm D call. The CDR3 coding sequence is TGCGCCAGCAGCCCAGTCTCGAAGCAAGAGACCCAGTACTTC. Protein: CASSPVSKQETQYF.